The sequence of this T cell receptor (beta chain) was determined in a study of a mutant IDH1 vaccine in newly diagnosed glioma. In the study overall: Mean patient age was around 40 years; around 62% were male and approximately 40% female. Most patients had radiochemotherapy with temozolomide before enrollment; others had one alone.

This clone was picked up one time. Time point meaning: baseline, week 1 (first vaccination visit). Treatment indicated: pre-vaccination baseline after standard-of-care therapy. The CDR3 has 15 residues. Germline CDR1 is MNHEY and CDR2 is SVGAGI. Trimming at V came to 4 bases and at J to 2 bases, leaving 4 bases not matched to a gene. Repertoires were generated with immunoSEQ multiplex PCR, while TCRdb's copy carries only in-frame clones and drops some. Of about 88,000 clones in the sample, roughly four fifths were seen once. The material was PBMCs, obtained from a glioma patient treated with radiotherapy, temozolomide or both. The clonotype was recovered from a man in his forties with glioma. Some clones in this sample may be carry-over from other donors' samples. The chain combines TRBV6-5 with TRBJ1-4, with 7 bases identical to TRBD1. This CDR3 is CASSSTGLTNEKLFF. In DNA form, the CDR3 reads TGTGCCAGCAGTTCGACAGGGCTCACTAATGAAAAACTGTTTTTT.